This is a list of T cell receptor beta chains from one sample in a study of CD8+ T cells in alopecia areata. The repertoire was sequenced with immunoSEQ multiplex PCR; TCRdb's copy has only in-frame clones and lacks some. Here the sample spans some 170,000 clones, 59% being singletons. Source: CD4+ T cells sorted from blood, taken at week 0. The receptors come from a human donor with alopecia areata. The CDR3 runs from the conserved cysteine through the conserved F or W. The order of the fields is J gene, D gene, V gene, CDR3 length, clone size, CDR3 DNA, CDR3 protein. D genes are given only for firm matches. Clone size is stated in some rows and not others, as once, few, many or a class when expanded.

TRBJ1-5	TRBD1	TRBV7-2	16	.	TGTGCCAGCAGCTTAGTAGGTGGGGCAGGGGGCCAGCCCCAGCATTTT	CASSLVGGAGGQPQHF
TRBJ1-1	.	TRBV2	15	.	TGTGCCAGCAGTGAAGCGCTTAGGGGGGTAGGTGAAGCTTTCTTT	CASSEALRGVGEAFF
TRBJ1-6	.	TRBV7-2	15	few	TGTGCCAGCAGCTTAACCGGGACCGCTTCTTCACCCCTCCACTTT	CASSLTGTASSPLHF
TRBJ2-4	TRBD2	TRBV4-1	19	.	TGCGCCAGCAGCCAAGTTGGACTAGCGGGGGGGCAAGACAAAAACATTCAGTACTTC	CASSQVGLAGGQDKNIQYF
TRBJ2-2	TRBD1	TRBV27	12	.	TGTGCCAGCAGACAGGGGGCCGGGGAGCTGTTTTTT	CASRQGAGELFF
TRBJ2-7	TRBD2	TRBV5-1	15	.	TGCGCCAGCAGCCCAGGCGGGGGACTCTCCTACGAGCAGTACTTC	CASSPGGGLSYEQYF
TRBJ1-1	.	TRBV29-1	12	once	TGCAGCGTTCGTCAGGGACCCACTGAAGCTTTCTTT	CSVRQGPTEAFF
TRBJ2-5	.	TRBV7-2	13	.	TGTGCCAGCAGCTCCTTTTTCGGGGAGACCCAGTACTTC	CASSSFFGETQYF
TRBJ2-1	.	TRBV15	13	.	TGTGCCACCAGCAGAGGACGGGACAATGAGCAGTTCTTC	CATSRGRDNEQFF
TRBJ2-7	.	TRBV4-1	14	.	TGCGCCAGCAGCCATGCAGACCTGGACGACGAGCAGTACTTC	CASSHADLDDEQYF
TRBJ1-4	.	TRBV29-1	14	.	TGCAGCGTTGGATTGCGGTCAACTAATGAAAAACTGTTTTTT	CSVGLRSTNEKLFF
TRBJ1-4	.	TRBV9	15	.	TGTGCCAGCAGCGTAGAGGGCAGGGGACGAGAAAAACTGTTTTTT	CASSVEGRGREKLFF
TRBJ1-4	.	TRBV5-1	14	.	TGCGCCAGCAGTCACACGGAACTAGGTGAAAAACTGTTTTTT	CASSHTELGEKLFF
TRBJ2-6	.	TRBV19	14	.	TGTGCCAGTAGGATCCCCGGCGGGGCCAACGTCCTGACTTTC	CASRIPGGANVLTF
TRBJ2-3	.	TRBV5-4	14	few	TGTGCCAGCAGCCGGACACAAGAGAGGGATACGCAGTATTTT	CASSRTQERDTQYF
TRBJ1-2	.	TRBV5-1	14	.	TGCGCCAGCAGCTTGGACGGGGATGACTATGGCTACACCTTC	CASSLDGDDYGYTF
TRBJ1-2	.	TRBV29-1	12	.	TGCAGCGTTGAACGAGGGAACTATGGCTACACCTTC	CSVERGNYGYTF
TRBJ1-4	.	TRBV2	14	.	TGTGCCAGCAGTGCGGACAGCGGCAGCGTGAAACTGTTTTTT	CASSADSGSVKLFF
TRBJ2-7	.	TRBV29-1	11	.	TGCAGCGTCGGCGACACCTACGAGCAGTACTTC	CSVGDTYEQYF
TRBJ2-5	.	TRBV6-1	13	.	TGTGCCAGCAGTTCTTCCTCGGGAGAGACCCAGTACTTC	CASSSSSGETQYF
TRBJ1-5	.	TRBV15	13	.	TGTGCCACCAGCATCGATAGCAATCAGCCCCAGCATTTT	CATSIDSNQPQHF
TRBJ2-1	.	TRBV4-1	15	.	TGCGCCAGCAGCCAGTCGACCGGGAACTACAATGAGCAGTTCTTC	CASSQSTGNYNEQFF
TRBJ2-7	.	TRBV15	14	.	TGTGCCACCAGCAGATCGACTACTGACTACGAGCAGTACTTC	CATSRSTTDYEQYF
TRBJ2-2	.	TRBV7-2	14	.	TGTGCCAGCAGCCGGGACATAGACACCGGGGAGCTGTTTTTT	CASSRDIDTGELFF
TRBJ2-1	.	TRBV27	14	.	TGTGCCAGCAGCTCTCCTCAGAGCTACAATGAGCAGTTCTTC	CASSSPQSYNEQFF
TRBJ1-1	.	TRBV14	17	.	TGTGCCAGCAGCCATTTAACAGGGAGCTTCTTTCACACTGAAGCTTTCTTT	CASSHLTGSFFHTEAFF
TRBJ2-7	.	TRBV7-2	14	.	TGTGCCAGCAGCTTAGAGCGACTAGGCGCCGAGCAGTACTTC	CASSLERLGAEQYF
TRBJ2-4	.	TRBV19	16	once	TGTGCCAGTAGGGGCGGGGACACCCAGGGAGGAAACATTCAGTACTTC	CASRGGDTQGGNIQYF
TRBJ1-1	.	TRBV18	14	few	TGTGCCAGCTCACTGTCGTGGGAAAGTAGTGAAGCTTTCTTT	CASSLSWESSEAFF
TRBJ1-2	.	TRBV5-1	14	many	TGCGCCAGCAGCTTGGAGGCAGCCAACTATGGCTACACCTTC	CASSLEAANYGYTF
TRBJ2-5	TRBD1	TRBV23-1	20	few	TGCGCCAGCAGTCAATCGGACAGGGGGCGCAGTCGGGGCCCTAGGAGGAGCCAGTACTTC	CASSQSDRGRSRGPRRSQYF
TRBJ2-3	.	TRBV29-1	12	.	TGCAGCGTCATCAGGGAGACAGATACGCAGTATTTT	CSVIRETDTQYF
TRBJ2-7	.	TRBV25-1	14	once	TGTGCCAGCAGTGAATCGACCGCCTCCTACGAGCAGTACTTC	CASSESTASYEQYF
TRBJ2-4	.	TRBV5-6	13	.	TGTGCCAGCAGCTGGGCTGGGGACCGCCCGGGGTACTTC	CASSWAGDRPGYF
TRBJ1-2	.	TRBV7-9	13	.	TGTGCCAGCACCCTTGGGACCGGCTATGGCTACACCTTC	CASTLGTGYGYTF
TRBJ2-7	TRBD1	TRBV29-1	12	.	TGCAGCGCGCAAGGGGACAGGCTCGAGCAGTACTTC	CSAQGDRLEQYF
TRBJ2-2	.	TRBV11-2	14	.	TGTGCCAGCAGCTTAGATCAGGTTAACGGGGAGCTGTTTTTT	CASSLDQVNGELFF
TRBJ1-2	.	TRBV30	13	.	TGTGCCCTTTCCCCTGGCAACAACTATGGCTACACCTTC	CALSPGNNYGYTF
TRBJ1-2	.	TRBV7-8	11	.	TGTGCCAGCTCAGCTTTTAGTGGCTACACCTTC	CASSAFSGYTF
TRBJ2-3	.	TRBV27	11	.	TGTGCCCCCCCCTGGACCCAGTCCTCGTATTTT	CAPPWTQSSYF
TRBJ1-1	TRBD1	TRBV15	14	.	TGTGCCACCAGCAACAGGGGGCGGGACACTGAAGCTTTCTTT	CATSNRGRDTEAFF
TRBJ1-4	.	TRBV29-1	12	few	TGCAGCGTTGGGGCCGGGGGTGAAAAACTGTTTTTT	CSVGAGGEKLFF
TRBJ2-4	.	TRBV29-1	13	few	TGCAGCGTTGATCTGGGTGCGAAGAACATTCAGTACTTC	CSVDLGAKNIQYF
TRBJ1-2	.	TRBV25-1	11	.	TGTGCCAGCAGTGCGAACTATGGCTACACCTTC	CASSANYGYTF
TRBJ2-1	TRBD2	TRBV4-2	16	.	TGTGCCAGCAGCCAAGTGGCTAGCGGGGGGGCGCAAGAGCAGTTCTTC	CASSQVASGGAQEQFF
TRBJ2-1	.	TRBV30	13	.	TGTGCCTGGGACCGGGACACATACAATGAGCAGTTCTTC	CAWDRDTYNEQFF
TRBJ2-2	TRBD2	TRBV11-3	16	.	TGTGCCAGCAGCTTACTATCTAGCGGTTTGGGCGGGGAGCTGTTTTTT	CASSLLSSGLGGELFF
TRBJ2-7	.	TRBV6-5	15	few	TGTGCCAGCAGTTACTCGTTACAGGGCAACTACGAGCAGTACTTC	CASSYSLQGNYEQYF
TRBJ2-4	.	TRBV29-1	13	.	TGCAGCGTTGAGAGGGTAGCCAAAAACATTCAGTACTTC	CSVERVAKNIQYF
TRBJ2-5	.	TRBV5-1	13	once	TGCGCCAGCAGCTTGATGGGGCAAGAGACCCAGTACTTC	CASSLMGQETQYF
TRBJ1-1	.	TRBV30	12	.	TGTGCCTGGGAAACATTTCCCACTGAAGCTTTCTTT	CAWETFPTEAFF
TRBJ2-5	.	TRBV7-9	13	.	TGTGCCAGCAGCTTAGATCCCCGGGAGACCCAGTACTTC	CASSLDPRETQYF
TRBJ2-5	TRBD2	TRBV25-1	15	.	TGTGCCGCGTCGCCCGCGGGGGAGGGGTGGGAGACCCAGTACTTC	CAASPAGEGWETQYF
TRBJ2-2	TRBD2	TRBV5-1	15	few	TGCGCCAGCAGCCTGGGACTAGCAAGGTCCGGGGAGCTGTTTTTT	CASSLGLARSGELFF